The TCR beta chain described here comes from a study of cytomegalovirus exposure and HLA in healthy donors. General observations from the study: Presence/absence analyses rested on an assumption that sequencing depth was roughly uniform across donors. With high specificity and sensitivity, the classifier reportedly diagnosed cytomegalovirus status.

With 3 bases removed from V and 4 bases from J, the gap between germline ends came to 12 bases. This CDR3 comprises 14 residues. Germline V gene data show CDR1 as MNHEY and CDR2 as SMNVEV (reference sequence). PCR primers comprised 60 Vbeta and 13 Jbeta primers. Repertoires were generated with immunoSEQ multiplex PCR, while TCRdb's copy carries only in-frame clones and drops some. This table has over 200,000 clones, more than 75% appearing once. Turning to this clone: Its antigen is unidentified.

The TCR was taken from a male donor in good health and CMV-seronegative. Sequenced sample: PBMCs. V usage is TRBV27 and J usage is TRBJ1-2, with D perhaps TRBD1 (6 bases). CDR3 residues: CASSLTGMGYGYTF. Written as DNA, the CDR3 is TGTGCCAGCAGTTTGACAGGAATGGGCTATGGCTACACCTTC.